The 19 T cell receptor beta chains presented below share a single source sample, sequenced in a study of shared clonotypes between healthy human individuals. TCRdb's table, derived via immunoSEQ multiplex PCR, lists solely in-frame clones and lacks some. The sample yields about 820,000 clones, around 93% seen once. Naive CD8 cells lacked CD45RO, underwent positive selection for CCR7 and left out terminally differentiated effector memory CD45RA+ cells. The sequenced material came from naive CD8+ T cells sorted from blood. These receptor sequences come from a man in his thirties or forties in good health.

The chain carries TRBV18 and TRBJ2-3; 11 bases are a match to TRBD2. This CDR3 is 17 amino acids long. Germline V gene data show CDR1 as KGHSH and CDR2 as LQKENI. V lost 3 bases to trimming and J lost 2 bases; unmatched junction nucleotides: 7. The CDR3 bases are TGTGCCAGCTCACCCGGGACTAGCGGAAGGTTCACAGATACGCAGTATTTT. It translates to CASSPGTSGRFTDTQYF.

This clone occurred once. The V and J genes are TRBV18 and TRBJ2-5, with a possible D match to TRBD2 (6 bases). Germline V gives CDR1 KGHSH, CDR2 LQKENI. This CDR3 is built from 17 residues. V gave up 8 bases and J gave up 2 bases, with 24 bases separating them. In nucleotides, the CDR3 is TGTGCCAGCGACATGGGGCGGGGCCCAAGGGCTCAAGAGACCCAGTACTTC. Protein: CASDMGRGPRAQETQYF.

This chain joins TRBV7-9 and TRBJ2-5; D is undetermined. The CDR3 totals 14 residues. The V end was cut by 3 bases, the J end by 0 bases, with 8 bases between. The germline gives CDR1 SEHNR, CDR2 FQNEAQ (reference sequence). CDR3 loop: CASSLIRDQETQYF. CDR3 nucleotides: TGTGCCAGCAGCTTGATAAGGGACCAAGAGACCCAGTACTTC.

CDR3 DNA: TGTGCCAGCAGCCCCAGTGGGGCGGGAGTTACAGATACGCAGTATTTT. As protein: CASSPSGAGVTDTQYF. The rearrangement joins TRBV13 to TRBJ2-3, with 7 bases matching TRBD2. Germline CDR1 is PRHDT and CDR2 is FYEKMQ (reference sequence). This CDR3 is built from 16 residues. V dropped 5 bases and J dropped 3; count of bases not matched to a gene: 11.

This clone appeared once. The rearrangement links TRBV20-1 to TRBJ2-5, with no clear D. The ends were cut back, 0 bases at V and 8 bases at J, with 7 bases in the middle. This CDR3 is 11 amino acids long. In germline, CDR1 is DFQATT, CDR2 SNEGSKA (reference sequence). The CDR3 sequence: CSAREVVTQYF. The CDR3 nucleotides are TGCAGTGCTAGAGAGGTAGTAACCCAGTACTTC.

This chain links TRBV5-4 with TRBJ1-1; TRBD1 is a possible D gene (6 bases). This CDR3 has 16 amino acids. Trimming removed 0 bases at V and 0 bases at J, with 12 bases between. The germline gives CDR1 SGHNT, CDR2 YYREEE (reference sequence). The CDR3 loop reads CASSLVGTGMNTEAFF. The CDR3, as DNA: TGTGCCAGCAGCTTGGTGGGAACAGGGATGAACACTGAAGCTTTCTTT.

CDR3: CASSLYRGRDEKLFF. CDR3 sequence (DNA): TGTGCCAGCAGCCTGTACAGGGGAAGAGACGAAAAACTGTTTTTT. J is TRBJ1-4 and V is TRBV9, with 7 bases aligning to TRBD1. Trimming took 4 bases from V and 8 from J; bases not matched to a gene: 11. Germline CDR1 and CDR2: SGDLS and YYNGEE. CDR3 length: 15 amino acids.

The chain employs TRBV27 and TRBJ2-1; no clear D. The CDR3 runs 13 residues. Trimming took 7 bases from V and 9 from J, leaving 16 bases between them. Germline-derived CDR1 and CDR2 are MNHEY and SMNVEV (reference sequence). The CDR3 nucleotides read TGTGCCAGCACAGACGGAACTTATGGTGAGCAGTTCTTC. Translating gives CASTDGTYGEQFF.

The chain has TRBV15 and TRBJ1-4; unclear D gene. Trimming shortened V by 4 bases and J by 0 bases, and 24 bases separated the two germline ends. Germline V gene data show CDR1 as LNHNV and CDR2 as YYDKDF (reference sequence). The CDR3 extends over 20 amino acids. The CDR3 loop reads CATSKVLGITIEATNEKLFF. CDR3 bases: TGTGCCACCAGCAAAGTCTTAGGTATTACCATTGAGGCAACTAATGAAAAACTGTTTTTT.

V gene TRBV5-1 combines with J gene TRBJ2-1; a possible D gene is TRBD1 (5 bases). Germline CDR1 SGHRS, CDR2 YFSETQ. The CDR3 covers 16 residues. V lost 3 bases to trimming and J lost 2 bases, with 15 bases between them. CDR3 region: CASSSSTETTYNEQFF. The CDR3 region has the DNA TGCGCCAGCAGCTCTTCGACAGAAACCACCTACAATGAGCAGTTCTTC. The full variable domain, completed using reference TRBV5-1 and TRBJ2-1, is KAGVTQTPRYLIKTRGQQVTLSCSPISGHRSVSWYQQTPGQGLQFLFEYFSETQRNKGNFPGRFSGRQFSNSRSEMNVSTLELGDSALYLCASSSSTETTYNEQFFGPGTRLTVL.

The V and J genes are TRBV7-9 and TRBJ1-1, with D possibly matching TRBD1 (5 bases). Germline values: CDR1 SEHNR, CDR2 FQNEAQ (reference sequence). V lost 3 bases, J lost 8 bases, and 7 bases lay in between. This CDR3 comprises 11 residues. Here the CDR3 DNA reads TGTGCCAGCAGCTTTGGACACGAAGCTTTCTTT. Translation: CASSFGHEAFF.

The chain uses TRBV11-2 and TRBJ2-2; TRBD2 agrees at 11 bases. The J segment lost 6 bases and the V segment lost 5 bases, leaving 14 bases of the junction unmatched. The CDR3 covers 18 residues. Germline V gene data show CDR1 as SGHAT and CDR2 as FQNNGV. CDR3 DNA: TGTGCCAGCAGCCAACCGGAACTAGCGGGAGTAGGGGCCGGGGAGCTGTTTTTT. It codes for CASSQPELAGVGAGELFF. Supplemented by reference TRBV11-2 and TRBJ2-2, the full variable domain reads EAGVAQSPRYKIIEKRQSVAFWCNPISGHATLYWYQQILGQGPKLLIQFQNNGVVDDSQLPKDRFSAERLKGVDSTLKIQPAKLEDSAVYLCASSQPELAGVGAGELFFGEGSRLTVL.

The V gene is TRBV5-1, the J gene TRBJ1-1; D not resolved. Germline V lookup: CDR1 SGHRS, CDR2 YFSETQ. Trimming cost V 5 bases and J 0 bases, with 17 bases left between them. The CDR3 contains 16 residues. For the CDR3, the DNA is TGCGCCAGCAGATCCGGTCGGGTTTCGATGAACACTGAAGCTTTCTTT. Amino acid sequence: CASRSGRVSMNTEAFF.

This clone occurred a few times. The rearrangement links TRBV27 to TRBJ2-1; TRBD2 matches at 10 bases. The length of the CDR3 is 16 residues. Germline V gives CDR1 MNHEY, CDR2 SMNVEV (reference sequence). The V and J ends lost 2 bases and 6 bases, in that order; junction bases with no gene match: 7. The CDR3 reads CASSLGLASGSNEQFF. The CDR3 DNA reads TGTGCCAGCAGTTTAGGGTTGGCTAGCGGGAGCAATGAGCAGTTCTTC.

The chain couples TRBV6-4 to TRBJ2-1, with 11 bases aligning to TRBD2. Germline CDR1 reads MRHNA; CDR2 reads SNTAGT. This CDR3 has 16 residues. V dropped 0 bases and J dropped 7; count of bases not matched to a gene: 5. CDR3 sequence (DNA): TGTGCCAGCAGTGACTCGGGACTAGCGGTAACGAATGAGCAGTTCTTC. Translating it yields CASSDSGLAVTNEQFF.

The gene calls are TRBV27 and TRBJ2-7, with 7 bases aligning to TRBD2. The CDR3 sequence is 16 residues long. Germline V gives CDR1 MNHEY, CDR2 SMNVEV (reference sequence). J was trimmed by 7 bases and V by 0 bases; bases with no gene match: 12. The CDR3 coding sequence is TGTGCCAGCAGTTTATCTCGGGGGGTAGGGCACTCGGAGCAGTACTTC. This encodes CASSLSRGVGHSEQYF.

V is TRBV10-3 and J is TRBJ2-1; D not certain. The germline V gene has CDR1 ENHRY and CDR2 SYGVKD. The CDR3 runs 13 residues. V lost 0 bases and J 10 bases, leaving 10 bases between the germline ends. Here the CDR3 reads CAISESALDEQFF. Here the CDR3 DNA reads TGTGCCATCAGTGAGTCGGCTCTGGACGAGCAGTTCTTC.

The chain uses TRBV28 and TRBJ1-2; D call uncertain. V was pared by 7 bases and J by 4 bases, with 13 bases between. From germline, CDR1 is MDHEN and CDR2 SYDVKM. This CDR3 comprises 13 residues. In DNA, the CDR3 is TGTGCCAGCACCCCGGAACTGATCTATGGCTACACCTTC. This encodes CASTPELIYGYTF.

As concerns this clone: Other DNA sequences in the same sample also yield this CDR3. The chain couples TRBV5-1 to TRBJ2-5; no reliable D call. Germline loops: CDR1 SGHRS, CDR2 YFSETQ. The V gene lost 0 bases and the J gene lost 2 bases, with 5 bases spanning the gap. The CDR3 has 13 amino acids. This chain's CDR3 is CASSLAVQETQYF. CDR3 bases: TGCGCCAGCAGCTTGGCGGTGCAAGAGACCCAGTACTTC.